Described below is a single T cell receptor beta chain sequence and its context. Which antigen it targets is not known. Base qualities are not provided; no much larger clone lies one nucleotide away. Samples from volunteer blood donors who had recovered from COVID-19 were contributed by a second Seattle source. The collaborating institutions used their own protocols to collect whole blood in K2EDTA tubes. For TCRbeta analysis, collaborators shipped samples as frozen whole blood, isolated PBMCs, or DNA extracted from either of those sample types. The data are from a study of blood T cell repertoires in COVID-19 (dated by TCRdb to the early 2020s). General notes on the study: The collaborator samples originated in the United States, Italy and Spain and spanned the acute and convalescent phases of COVID-19. The material from the prospective study consisted of cDNA or gDNA derived from T cells, B-cell-depleted T cells, or PBMCs. Samples came from the ongoing ImmuneRACE study (first 160 participants) plus 1,254 subjects from 6 global collaborators. Subjects who had been exposed to COVID-19, were actively infected with it, or had recovered from it provided the deeply sampled blood TCRbeta repertoires that made up the dataset. HLA class I and class II types, where available, came from metadata supplied by the sample provider rather than from assay-based typing. A freely available public database, intended as a resource for researchers studying the immune response to SARS-CoV-2, is where the repertoires were released. The sample metadata nearly always contained a de-identified subject ID, COVID-19 status, age in years and sex.

In the germline V gene, CDR1 corresponds to MNHEY and CDR2 to SVGAGI. At the junction V is shortened by 6 bases and J by 5 bases; bases outside the gene matches: 7. Taken from cysteine to phenylalanine, the CDR3 has 14 residues. Of all the DNA, just the CDR3 is kept, 42 bases in frame from base 1. Overall study results and their limits: The amount of clinical and demographic metadata varied by source and participant and was provided uncurated.

TCRbeta CDR3 regions were amplified from genomic DNA using the immunoSEQ Assay, a bias-controlled multiplex PCR. From the authors' description of their analysis: The number of nucleated cells in each sample was estimated from the amplification of reference gene primers within the assay. To quantify the absolute abundance of each unique TCRbeta CDR3 rearrangement, sequence reads were collapsed and filtered. For each sample, productive Simpson clonality was calculated by taking the square root of Simpson's diversity index across productive rearrangements. As stored in TCRdb, this immuneACCESS dataset retains in-frame rearrangements with V and J assigned. A fraction of the clones does not appear; measured against another copy, unresolved V genes explain less than half of the discrepancy, and the remainder lacks a known reason. V, J and clone size are those of that table, while D and trimming were read from the DNA. For this sample there are roughly 150,000 clones; around four fifths appear just once. About 19% of the sample goes to the ten largest clones.

The chain employs TRBV6-5 and TRBJ2-5, and TRBD1 matches 9 of the central bases. This sequence originates from a woman aged 70-85 years who had recovered from COVID-19. The specimen was peripheral blood. The sequenced DNA: TGTGCCAGCAGAAGAGGACAGGGGAGGGAGACCCAGTACTTC. Its coded protein is CASRRGQGRETQYF.